This T cell receptor beta chain was profiled in a study of PD-1 blockade in classical Hodgkin lymphoma. Time point in this sample: cycle 4 day 1 (C4D1), after more than five weeks of nivolumab. Every patient was affected by relapse after autologous stem cell transplantation, while exposure to brentuximab vedotin was not uniform. The CDR3 loop spans 15 amino acids. Germline assignment: CDR1 SQVTM and CDR2 ANQGSEA. V lost 1 base, J lost 0 bases, and 12 bases lay in between. The table came from immunoSEQ multiplex PCR; TCRdb's copy has only in-frame clones and leaves some out. This table holds some 93,000 clones, around 78% found once. As to this clone: Its antigen is still unknown.

Findings and limits, study-wide: In CD4+ cells, TCR diversity went up significantly by C4D1, but in CD8+ cells it did not.

The sample in question was peripheral blood mononuclear cells (PBMCs), obtained before the fourth cycle of nivolumab. The origin of this receptor is a human donor with classical Hodgkin lymphoma. The gene calls are TRBV29-1 and TRBJ1-1; unclear D gene. The CDR3 DNA sequence: TGCAGCGTTGAAGCCCCTAATCCCATGAACACTGAAGCTTTCTTT. Protein product: CSVEAPNPMNTEAFF.